A single T cell receptor beta chain is shown here with its context. The antigen remains undetermined. This record belongs to a study of metastatic and nonmetastatic thyroid tumors. Study-level background: Across peripheral blood and tumor or nodule tissue samples taken from malignant and benign thyroid patients, the repertoires were compared with one another. Study results and caveats: In blood and tumor, TCR beta diversity was reportedly significantly higher in malignant thyroid tumors than in benign nodules.

Patients were all untreated before their thyroid surgery. In the original processing: The distant-metastasis classifier for papillary thyroid cancer was built from CDR3 differences across clinicopathological groups. TCRdb re-clonotyped the PCR reads via MiXCR. None of the V and J calls come from the authors' own analysis; TCRdb made them. Of about 31,000 clones listed, roughly a fifth are singletons. This sequence was found in a female donor with papillary thyroid cancer or a benign thyroid nodule (not recorded which). Some clones in this sample may be carry-over from other donors' samples. The sequenced sample was blood.

CDR3 DNA sequence: TGTGCCAGCAGGAGCGGGACACTGAACACCGGGGAGCTGTTTTTT. Translated: CASRSGTLNTGELFF. The chain carries TRBV3-1 and TRBJ2-2; D is possibly TRBD2 (7 bases). The CDR3 consists of 15 residues. The germline CDR1 and CDR2 sequences are LGHDT and YNNKEL (reference sequence). Trimming cost V 6 bases and J 1 base, with 12 bases left between them. Supplemented by reference TRBV3-1 and TRBJ2-2, the full variable domain reads DTAVSQTPKYLVTQMGNDKSIKCEQNLGHDTMYWYKQDSKKFLKIMFSYNNKELIINETVPNRFSPKSPDKAHLNLHINSLELGDSAVYFCASRSGTLNTGELFFGEGSRLTVL.